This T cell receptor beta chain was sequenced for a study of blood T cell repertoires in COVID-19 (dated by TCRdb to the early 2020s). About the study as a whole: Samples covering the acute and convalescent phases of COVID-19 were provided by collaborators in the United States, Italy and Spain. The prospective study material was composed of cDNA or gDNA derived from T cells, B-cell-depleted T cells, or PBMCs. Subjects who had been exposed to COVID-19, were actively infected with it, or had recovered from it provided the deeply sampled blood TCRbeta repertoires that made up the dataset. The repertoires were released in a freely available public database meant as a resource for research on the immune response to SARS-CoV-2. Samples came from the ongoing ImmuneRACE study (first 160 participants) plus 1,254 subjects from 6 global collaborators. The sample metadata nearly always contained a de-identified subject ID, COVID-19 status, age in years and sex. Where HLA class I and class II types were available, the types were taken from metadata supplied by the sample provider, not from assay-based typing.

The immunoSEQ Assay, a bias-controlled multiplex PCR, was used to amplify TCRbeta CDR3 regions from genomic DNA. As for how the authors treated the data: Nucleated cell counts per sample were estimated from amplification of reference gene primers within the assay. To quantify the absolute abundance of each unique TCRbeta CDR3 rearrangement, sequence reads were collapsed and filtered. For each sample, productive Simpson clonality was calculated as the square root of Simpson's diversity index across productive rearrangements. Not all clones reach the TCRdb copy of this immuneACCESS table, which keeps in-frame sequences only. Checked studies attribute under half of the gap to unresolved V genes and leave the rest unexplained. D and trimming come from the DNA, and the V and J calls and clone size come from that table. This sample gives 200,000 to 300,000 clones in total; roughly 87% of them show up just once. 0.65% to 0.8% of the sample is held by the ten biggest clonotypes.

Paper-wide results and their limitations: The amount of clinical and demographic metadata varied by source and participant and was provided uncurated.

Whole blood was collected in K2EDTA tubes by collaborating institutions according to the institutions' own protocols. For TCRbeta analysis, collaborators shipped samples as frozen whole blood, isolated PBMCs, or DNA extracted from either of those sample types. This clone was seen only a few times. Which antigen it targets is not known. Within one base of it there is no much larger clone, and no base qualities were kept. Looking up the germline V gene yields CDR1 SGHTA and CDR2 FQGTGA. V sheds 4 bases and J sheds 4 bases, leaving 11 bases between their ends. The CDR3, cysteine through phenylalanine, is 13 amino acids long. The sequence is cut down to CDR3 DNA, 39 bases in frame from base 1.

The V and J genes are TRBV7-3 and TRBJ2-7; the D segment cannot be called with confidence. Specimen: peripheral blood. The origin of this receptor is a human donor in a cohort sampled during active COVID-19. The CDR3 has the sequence CASSSLTSYEQYF. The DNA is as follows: TGTGCCAGCAGCTCGTTGACAAGTTACGAGCAGTACTTC.